Each of the 27 T cell receptor beta chains below was sequenced from the same sample in a study of blood T cells in healthy people across ages. A J-beta primer mix and a sample-barcoded 5' primer were used in a second PCR of about 7 to 11 cycles. TCRdb re-analysed the 5' RACE reads in MiXCR, keeping a single row per CDR3 protein. The repertoire consists of hundreds of thousands of distinct CDR3 sequences, with around 29% occurring once and the leading ten covering approximately 30%. The sample was blood. The source of these receptors is a woman aged 70-85 years in good health.

The sample holds a few counts of this clonotype. The J gene is TRBJ1-2, the V gene TRBV6-1; D is possibly TRBD1 (6 bases). The CDR3 loop spans 15 amino acids. V was pared by 10 bases and J by 5 bases, with 23 bases between. Germline values: CDR1 MNHNS, CDR2 SASEGT. In nucleotides, the CDR3 is TGTGCCACATCGAGCGGCCAGGGGACGAATTATGGCTACACCTTC. It translates to CATSSGQGTNYGYTF.

This chain links TRBV7-3 with TRBJ1-2; D might be TRBD1 (5 bases). CDR3 size: 13 residues. Germline values: CDR1 SGHTA, CDR2 FQGTGA. V was pared by 3 bases and J by 6 bases, with 11 bases between. The CDR3 spells CASSFWGDDGYTF. DNA of the CDR3: TGTGCCAGCAGCTTTTGGGGGGACGATGGCTACACCTTC.

A single count supports this clonotype. J is TRBJ1-2 and V is TRBV4-1, with D perhaps matching TRBD1 (6 bases). The CDR3 runs 14 residues. V lost 3 bases and J 4 bases, leaving 12 bases between the germline ends. Per the germline V gene, CDR1 is MGHRA and CDR2 is YSYEKL. The CDR3: CASSHAGTSYGYTF. In nucleotides, the CDR3 is TGCGCCAGCAGCCATGCCGGGACATCCTATGGCTACACCTTC.

V is TRBV2 and J is TRBJ2-5; unclear D gene. The J call is uncertain, as TRBJ2-1 better fits the DNA end. This CDR3 region has 11 residues. Germline CDR1 reads SNHLY; CDR2 reads FYNNEI. CDR3 nucleotide sequence: TGTGCCAGCACTCAGCTAAATGAGCAGTTCTTC. Amino acid sequence: CASTQLNEQFF.

Concerning this clonotype itself: A read error is possible here, since a much larger clone lies one base away. The chain combines TRBV5-1 with TRBJ2-7, with D unclear. Trimming took off 4 bases at V and 2 bases at J, with 13 bases between the two ends. Germline V gene lookup returns CDR1 SGHRS and CDR2 YFSETQ. CDR3 size: 14 residues. The CDR3 DNA is TGCGCCAGCAGCCGCGAAACCCACACCTACGAGCAGTACTTC. It yields the protein CASSRETHTYEQYF.

This clonotype came up many times. The chain combines TRBV28 with TRBJ2-1; TRBD2 is a possible D gene (6 bases). CDR1 is MDHEN, CDR2 SYDVKM, per germline. Trimming shortened V by 6 bases and J by 8 bases, and 17 bases separated the two germline ends. The CDR3 loop spans 14 amino acids. The CDR3 coding sequence is TGTGCCAGCAGATACAGACTAGTCGGAGATGAGCAGTTCTTC. It yields the protein CASRYRLVGDEQFF.

This clonotype turned up a few times. The rearrangement links TRBV7-9 to TRBJ1-5; 10 bases map to TRBD1. This CDR3 is built from 15 residues. Germline V gene sequence: CDR1 SEHNR, CDR2 FQNEAQ (reference sequence). V shed 4 bases and J 3 bases; nucleotides not matched to a gene: 3. CDR3 loop: CASSWGTGANQPQHF. The CDR3 region has the DNA TGTGCCAGCAGCTGGGGGACAGGGGCCAATCAGCCCCAGCATTTT.

This clonotype was seen only a few times. The V call is TRBV15, the J call TRBJ2-6, with 7 bases identical to TRBD1. The CDR3 contains 15 residues. Germline V gives CDR1 LNHNV, CDR2 YYDKDF (reference sequence). With V trimmed by 2 bases and J by 4 bases, 2 bases remained unmatched. The CDR3 protein is CATSRTGDGANVLTF. The CDR3, as DNA: TGTGCCACCAGCAGAACAGGGGACGGGGCCAACGTCCTGACTTTC.

The rearrangement links TRBV28 to TRBJ1-4; TRBD1 agrees at 8 bases. CDR1 is MDHEN and CDR2 is SYDVKM in the germline V gene. The CDR3 is 14 residues long. V lost 11 bases and J lost 5; bases outside the gene matches: 10. CDR3 bases: TGTGCCTGCCGCGGTAGACAGGGGAATGAAAAACTGTTTTTT. Its translation: CACRGRQGNEKLFF.

This chain joins TRBV4-2 and TRBJ1-4, with 7 bases matching TRBD1. Per germline, CDR1 LGHNA and CDR2 YNFKEQ. Trimming removed 0 bases from V and 10 bases from J; junction bases left unmatched: 8. This CDR3 region has 15 residues. The CDR3 nucleotides read TGTGCCAGCAGCCAAGAAGACAGGGTGGAGGGAAAACTGTTTTTT. Encoded protein: CASSQEDRVEGKLFF.

The sample holds a few counts of this clonotype. The chain combines TRBV5-1 with TRBJ1-1; D remains unclear. Germline V gene lookup returns CDR1 SGHRS and CDR2 YFSETQ. V was shortened by 0 bases and J by 1 base, with 13 bases between the two germline ends. The CDR3 covers 16 residues. Here the CDR3 DNA reads TGCGCCAGCAGCTTGGGGCCGGGCGGGCCGAACACTGAAGCTTTCTTT. It specifies CASSLGPGGPNTEAFF.

V usage is TRBV14 and J usage is TRBJ2-5; 8 nucleotides agree with TRBD2. This CDR3 has 18 residues. From germline, CDR1 is SGHDN and CDR2 FVKESK. Trimming removed 0 bases from V and 4 bases from J; junction bases left unmatched: 13. CDR3: CASSQELWTAGEGETQYF. CDR3 in DNA: TGTGCCAGCAGCCAAGAGTTATGGACAGCGGGAGAAGGAGAGACCCAGTACTTC.

The sample holds a few counts of this clonotype. The chain uses TRBV3-1 and TRBJ2-7, with 7 bases identical to TRBD2. The V segment lost 4 bases and the J segment 2 bases; nucleotides outside the gene matches: 8. This CDR3 comprises 15 residues. The germline V gene has CDR1 LGHDT and CDR2 YNNKEL (reference sequence). In DNA form, the CDR3 reads TGTGCCAGCAGCCTTACCATGGCGGGGGCCTACGAGCAGTACTTC. Translated, it gives CASSLTMAGAYEQYF.

The chain has TRBV7-6 and TRBJ1-6; perhaps TRBD1 as D (6 bases). The length of the CDR3 is 14 residues. In germline, CDR1 is SGHVS, CDR2 FNYEAQ. V lost 5 bases and J lost 9, with 14 bases in between. The CDR3 region is CASSPATGPSPLHF. DNA for the CDR3: TGTGCCAGCAGCCCAGCGACAGGCCCTTCACCCCTCCACTTT.

This sequence joins TRBV12-3 or TRBV12-4 and TRBJ2-3, with 8 nucleotides matching TRBD2. With 0 bases clipped from V and 4 bases from J, the junction kept 6 bases outside the gene matches. The CDR3 extends over 16 amino acids. The CDR3 region is CASSLASGLVADTQYF. The CDR3 nucleotides read TGTGCCAGCAGTTTAGCTTCGGGACTAGTGGCAGATACGCAGTATTTT.

This clonotype has only a few counts. The chain has TRBV4-1 and TRBJ2-5; 7 nucleotides agree with TRBD2. Matching the DNA end better, TRBJ2-7 makes the J call doubtful. The CDR3 runs 16 residues. Germline V gene lookup returns CDR1 MGHRA and CDR2 YSYEKL. CDR3 nucleotides: TGCGCCAGCAGCCCAGCGGGACTTACCGTCTCCTACGAGCAGTACTTC. This translates into CASSPAGLTVSYEQYF.

This clonotype was counted only a few times. The chain carries TRBV20-1 and TRBJ2-5, with D possibly TRBD2 on 5 matching bases. From germline, CDR1 is DFQATT and CDR2 SNEGSKA (reference sequence). V lost 0 bases, J lost 5 bases, and 22 bases lay in between. This CDR3 comprises 17 residues. The CDR3 sequence is CSARELPRASTRETQYF. The DNA of the CDR3 is TGCAGTGCTAGAGAGTTACCCCGGGCTAGCACCCGGGAGACCCAGTACTTC.

The rearrangement joins TRBV12-3 or TRBV12-4 to TRBJ2-5, with D perhaps assigned TRBD1 or TRBD2 (6 bases each). V was clipped by 3 bases and J by 8 bases, with 16 bases between them. CDR3 length: 14 residues. The CDR3 coding sequence is TGTGCCAGCAGTTTCGAGACTAGTGGGGGCACCCAGTACTTC. Translating gives CASSFETSGGTQYF.

There are a few counts of this clonotype. The chain is built from TRBV6-1 and TRBJ2-6; possibly TRBD1 for D (6 bases). V dropped 7 bases and J dropped 0 bases, with 10 bases sitting between them. CDR3 length: 15 amino acids. Germline V gene sequence: CDR1 MNHNS, CDR2 SASEGT. The CDR3: CASNARGSGANVLTF. The CDR3 bases are TGTGCCAGCAATGCCAGGGGCTCTGGGGCCAACGTCCTGACTTTC.

The V gene is TRBV6-5, the J gene TRBJ1-3; D is uncertain. The CDR3 sequence is 14 residues long. Germline V CDR1 and CDR2: MNHEY, SVGAGI. V was shortened by 8 bases and J by 0 bases, with 11 bases between the two germline ends. The chain's CDR3 is CASSLSFSGNTIYF. The CDR3 bases are TGTGCCAGCTCCCTCTCGTTCTCTGGAAACACCATATATTTT.

The rearrangement joins TRBV4-3 to TRBJ1-2; D is perhaps TRBD1 (5 bases). Germline V CDR1 and CDR2: LGHNA, YSLEER. V lost 1 base, J lost 0 bases, and 15 bases lay in between. This CDR3 comprises 17 residues. The CDR3: CASSQVPPRAANYGYTF. The CDR3 coding sequence is TGCGCCAGCAGCCAAGTCCCACCCAGGGCCGCTAACTATGGCTACACCTTC.

The J gene is TRBJ2-3, the V gene TRBV28; D possibly corresponds to TRBD2 (5 bases). CDR3 size: 13 residues. Germline V gene data show CDR1 as MDHEN and CDR2 as SYDVKM. V lost 7 bases and J lost 6, with 14 bases in between. CDR3 nucleotides: TGTGCCAGCACCTTACTAAGAGGGGATACGCAGTATTTT. It codes for CASTLLRGDTQYF.

This clonotype was found many times. J is TRBJ2-7 and V is TRBV27; 11 nucleotides agree with TRBD2. V gave up 5 bases and J gave up 5 bases; unmatched junction bases: 8. The germline CDR1 and CDR2 sequences are MNHEY and SMNVEV (reference sequence). The CDR3 is 15 amino acids. The CDR3 loop reads CASSALLAGAHEQYF. The CDR3 DNA follows: TGTGCCAGCAGTGCCCTACTAGCGGGAGCACACGAGCAGTACTTC.

The gene calls are TRBV6-2 or TRBV6-3 and TRBJ2-5; 9 bases agree with TRBD2. Trimming cost V 2 bases and J 2 bases; bases outside gene matches: 3. From germline, CDR1 is MNHEY and CDR2 SVGEGT. This CDR3 spans 15 amino acids. CDR3 DNA: TGTGCCAGCAGTTACAGGCTAGCGGGACAAGAGACCCAGTACTTC. The encoded protein is CASSYRLAGQETQYF.

V and J are TRBV10-3 and TRBJ2-7, with TRBD2 matching 7 bases. This CDR3 contains 14 residues. Germline V gives CDR1 ENHRY, CDR2 SYGVKD. The V gene end was trimmed by 2 bases and the J gene end by 4 bases; junction bases not matched to a gene: 5. As DNA, the CDR3 is TGTGCCATCAGTGAGCTCACTAGCGTTTACGAGCAGTACTTC. It is translated as CAISELTSVYEQYF.

V is TRBV7-2 and J is TRBJ1-5, with 10 bases fitting TRBD1. The CDR3 is made up of 17 amino acids. The junction had 9 bases not matched to a gene; V was cut back by 3 bases and J by 4 bases. From germline, CDR1 is SGHTA and CDR2 FQGNSA. CDR3 bases: TGTGCCAGCAGCTTGGGGCCTCGGACAGGGGGGAATCAGCCCCAGCATTTT. It is translated as CASSLGPRTGGNQPQHF.

This clonotype was seen many times. The chain recombines TRBV29-1 with TRBJ2-5, with D perhaps assigned TRBD1 or TRBD2 (6 bases each). Germline loops: CDR1 SQVTM, CDR2 ANQGSEA. The CDR3 covers 13 residues. Trimming took off 6 bases at V and 3 bases at J, with 14 bases between the two ends. In DNA, the CDR3 is TGCAGCGTACTACAGGGAGGTGAAGAGACCCAGTACTTC. Protein: CSVLQGGEETQYF.